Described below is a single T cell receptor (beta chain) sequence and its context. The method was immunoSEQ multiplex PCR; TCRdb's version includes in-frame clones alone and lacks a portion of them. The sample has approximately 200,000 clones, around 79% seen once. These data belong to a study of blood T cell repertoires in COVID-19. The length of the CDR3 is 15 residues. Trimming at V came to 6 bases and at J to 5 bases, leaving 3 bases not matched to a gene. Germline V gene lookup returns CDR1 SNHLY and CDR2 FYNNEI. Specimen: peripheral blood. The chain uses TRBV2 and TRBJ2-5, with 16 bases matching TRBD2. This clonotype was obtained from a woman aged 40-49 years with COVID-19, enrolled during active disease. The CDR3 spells CASSKGLAGGETQYF. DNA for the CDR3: TGTGCCAGCAGCAAGGGACTAGCGGGGGGGGAGACCCAGTACTTC. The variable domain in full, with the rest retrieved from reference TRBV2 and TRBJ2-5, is EPEVTQTPSHQVTQMGQEVILRCVPISNHLYFYWYRQILGQKVEFLVSFYNNEISEKSEIFDDQFSVERPDGSNFTLKIRSTKLEDSAMYFCASSKGLAGGETQYFGPGTRLLVL.